The clone carrying this T cell receptor beta chain was recorded once. These data originate in a study of blood T cell repertoires in COVID-19. Turning to the study itself: From T cells, B-cell-depleted T cells, or PBMCs came the material, which was cDNA or gDNA.

Repertoires were generated with immunoSEQ multiplex PCR, while TCRdb's copy carries only in-frame clones and drops some. The profile shows some 360,000 clones, about nine tenths of them singletons. Each participant's cohort was designated according to participant-reported clinical history. The specimen was PBMCs or T cells enriched from blood (not recorded which). The receptor was derived from a woman aged 25-40 years who had been exposed to COVID-19.

The CDR3 spells CASSGAPTDTQYF. The CDR3 region has the DNA TGTGCCAGCAGTGGGGCCCCTACAGATACGCAGTATTTT. The chain recombines TRBV2 with TRBJ2-3; D gene unclear. The V gene lost 4 bases and the J gene lost 3 bases, with 8 bases spanning the gap. This CDR3 region has 13 residues. Germline values: CDR1 SNHLY, CDR2 FYNNEI.